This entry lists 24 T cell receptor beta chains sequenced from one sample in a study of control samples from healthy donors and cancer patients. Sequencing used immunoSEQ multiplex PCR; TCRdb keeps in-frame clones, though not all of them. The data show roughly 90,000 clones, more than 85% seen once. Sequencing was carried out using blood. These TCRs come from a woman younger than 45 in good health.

CDR3 sequence reads: CASSGQTSTDTQYF. The CDR3 nucleotides read TGTGCCAGCTCCGGACAGACTAGCACAGATACGCAGTATTTT. The V call is TRBV18, the J call TRBJ2-3; a possible D gene is TRBD1 (6 bases). The CDR3 covers 14 residues. V was cut by 6 bases and J by 0 bases, with 10 bases left in between. Germline CDR1 is KGHSH and CDR2 is LQKENI. The whole variable domain, filled in from reference TRBV18 and TRBJ2-3, reads NAGVMQNPRHLVRRRGQEARLRCSPMKGHSHVYWYRQLPEEGLKFMVYLQKENIIDESGMPKERFSAEFPKEGPSILRIQQVVRGDSAAYFCASSGQTSTDTQYFGPGTRLTVL.

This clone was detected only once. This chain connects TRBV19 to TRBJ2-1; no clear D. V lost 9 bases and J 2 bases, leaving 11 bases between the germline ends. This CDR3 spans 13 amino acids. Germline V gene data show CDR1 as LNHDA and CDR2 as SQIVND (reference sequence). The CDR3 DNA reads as TGTGCCAGCGCACAGTCCCCCTACAATGAGCAGTTCTTC. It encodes CASAQSPYNEQFF.

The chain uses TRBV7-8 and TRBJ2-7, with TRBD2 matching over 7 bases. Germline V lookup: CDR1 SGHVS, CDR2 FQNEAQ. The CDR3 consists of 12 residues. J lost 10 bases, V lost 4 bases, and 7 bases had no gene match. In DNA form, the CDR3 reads TGTGCCAGCAGCTCCCGACTAGCCTACCAGTACTTC. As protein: CASSSRLAYQYF.

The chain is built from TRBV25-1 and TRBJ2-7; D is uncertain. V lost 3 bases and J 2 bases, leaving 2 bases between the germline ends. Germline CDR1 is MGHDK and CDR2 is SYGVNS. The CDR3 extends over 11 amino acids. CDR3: CASSDTYEQYF. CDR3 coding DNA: TGTGCCAGCAGTGACACCTACGAGCAGTACTTC.

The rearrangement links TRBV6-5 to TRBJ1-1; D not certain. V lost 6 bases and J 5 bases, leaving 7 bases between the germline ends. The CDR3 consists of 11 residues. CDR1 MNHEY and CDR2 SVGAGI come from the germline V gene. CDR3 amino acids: CASRRETEAFF. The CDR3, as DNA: TGTGCCAGCAGACGCGAGACTGAAGCTTTCTTT.

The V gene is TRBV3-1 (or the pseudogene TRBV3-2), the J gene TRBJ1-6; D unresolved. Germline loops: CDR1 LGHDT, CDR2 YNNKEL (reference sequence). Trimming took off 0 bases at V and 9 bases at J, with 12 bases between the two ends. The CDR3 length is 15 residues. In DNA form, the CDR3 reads TGTGCCAGCAGCCAAGATCCGGGCCTCGGTTCACCCCTCCACTTT. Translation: CASSQDPGLGSPLHF.

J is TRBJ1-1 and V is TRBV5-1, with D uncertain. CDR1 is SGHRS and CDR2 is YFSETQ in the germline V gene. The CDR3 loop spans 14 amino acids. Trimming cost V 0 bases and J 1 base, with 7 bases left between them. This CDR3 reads CASSLEGGNTEAFF. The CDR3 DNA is TGCGCCAGCAGCTTGGAGGGTGGGAACACTGAAGCTTTCTTT.

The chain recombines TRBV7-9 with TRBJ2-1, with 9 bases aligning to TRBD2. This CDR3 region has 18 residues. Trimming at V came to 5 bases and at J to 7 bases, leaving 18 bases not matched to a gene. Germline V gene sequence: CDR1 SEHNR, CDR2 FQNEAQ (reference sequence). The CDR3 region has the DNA TGTGCCAGCAGCCGAAGCCTCGGTCTAGCGGGACTCGTGAATGAGCAGTTCTTC. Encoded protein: CASSRSLGLAGLVNEQFF.

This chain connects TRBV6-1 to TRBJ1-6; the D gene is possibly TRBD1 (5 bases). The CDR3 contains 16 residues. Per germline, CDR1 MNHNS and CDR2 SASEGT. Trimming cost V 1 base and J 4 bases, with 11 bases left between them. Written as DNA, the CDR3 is TGTGCCAGCAGTGAAGTAACAGGCTTATATAATTCACCCCTCCACTTT. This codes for CASSEVTGLYNSPLHF.

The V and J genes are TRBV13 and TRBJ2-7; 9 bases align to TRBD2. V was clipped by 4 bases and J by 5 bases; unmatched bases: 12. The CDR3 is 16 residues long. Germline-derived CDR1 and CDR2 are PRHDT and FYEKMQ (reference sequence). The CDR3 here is CASSSRLAGLLDEQYF. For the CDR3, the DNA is TGTGCCAGCAGCTCCCGCCTAGCGGGACTTTTAGACGAGCAGTACTTC.

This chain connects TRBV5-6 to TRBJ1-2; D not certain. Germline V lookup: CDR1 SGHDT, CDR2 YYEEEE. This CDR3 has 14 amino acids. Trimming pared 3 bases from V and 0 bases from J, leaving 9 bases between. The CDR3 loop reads CASSWTGTNYGYTF. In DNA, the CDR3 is TGTGCCAGCAGCTGGACCGGGACTAACTATGGCTACACCTTC.

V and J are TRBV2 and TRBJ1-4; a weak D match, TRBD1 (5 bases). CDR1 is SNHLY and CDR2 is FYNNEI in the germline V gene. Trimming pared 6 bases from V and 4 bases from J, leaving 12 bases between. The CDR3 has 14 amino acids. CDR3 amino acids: CASRRQGYNEKLFF. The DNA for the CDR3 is TGTGCCAGCAGGCGCCAGGGATATAATGAAAAACTGTTTTTT.

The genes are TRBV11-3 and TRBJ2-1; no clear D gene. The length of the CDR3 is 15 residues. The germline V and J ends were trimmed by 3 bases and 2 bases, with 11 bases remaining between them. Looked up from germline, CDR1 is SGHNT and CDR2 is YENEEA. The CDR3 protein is CASSLSRQAYNEQFF. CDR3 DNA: TGTGCCAGCAGCTTGTCACGGCAAGCCTACAATGAGCAGTTCTTC.

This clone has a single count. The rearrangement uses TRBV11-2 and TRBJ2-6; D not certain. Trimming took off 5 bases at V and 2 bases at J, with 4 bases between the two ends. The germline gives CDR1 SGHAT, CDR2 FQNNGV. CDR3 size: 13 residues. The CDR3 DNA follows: TGTGCCAGCAGCCCCCCTGGGGCCAACGTCCTGACTTTC. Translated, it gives CASSPPGANVLTF.

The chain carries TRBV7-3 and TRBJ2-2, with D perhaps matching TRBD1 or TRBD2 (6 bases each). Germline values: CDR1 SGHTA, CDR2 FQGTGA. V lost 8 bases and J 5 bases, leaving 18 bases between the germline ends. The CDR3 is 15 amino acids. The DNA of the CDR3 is TGTGCCAGCGCGCGAGCGGGCCAGGGGACCGGGGAGCTGTTTTTT. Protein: CASARAGQGTGELFF.

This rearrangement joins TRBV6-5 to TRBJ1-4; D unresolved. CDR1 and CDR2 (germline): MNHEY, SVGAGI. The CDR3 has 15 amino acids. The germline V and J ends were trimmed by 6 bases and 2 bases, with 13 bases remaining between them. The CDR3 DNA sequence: TGTGCCAGCAGGGCTCGTGGGTCTACTAATGAAAAACTGTTTTTT. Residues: CASRARGSTNEKLFF.

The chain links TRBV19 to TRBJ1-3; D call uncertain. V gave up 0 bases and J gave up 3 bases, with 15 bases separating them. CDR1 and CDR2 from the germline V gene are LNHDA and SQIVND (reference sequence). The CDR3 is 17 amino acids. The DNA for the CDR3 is TGTGCCAGTAGTATAGATGGGTGGACGGACTTTGGAAACACCATATATTTT. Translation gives CASSIDGWTDFGNTIYF.

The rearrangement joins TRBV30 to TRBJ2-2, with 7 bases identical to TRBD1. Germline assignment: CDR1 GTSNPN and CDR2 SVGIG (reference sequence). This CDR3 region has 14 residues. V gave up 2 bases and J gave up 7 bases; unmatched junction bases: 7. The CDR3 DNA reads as TGTGCCTGGAGTTGGGACAGTTCGATCGGGGAGCTGTTTTTT. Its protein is CAWSWDSSIGELFF.

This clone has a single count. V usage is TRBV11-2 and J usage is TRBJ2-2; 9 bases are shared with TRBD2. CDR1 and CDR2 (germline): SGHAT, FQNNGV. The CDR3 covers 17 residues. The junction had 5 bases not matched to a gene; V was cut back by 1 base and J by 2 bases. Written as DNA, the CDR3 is TGTGCCAGCAGCTTAGTGCCTAGCGGGGTTAACACCGGGGAGCTGTTTTTT. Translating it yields CASSLVPSGVNTGELFF.

In DNA, the CDR3 is TGTGCCAGCAGCTTGGGACGGATCGGGGAGACCCAGTACTTC. It yields the protein CASSLGRIGETQYF. The V and J genes are TRBV6-5 and TRBJ2-5; possibly TRBD1 or TRBD2 for D (5 bases each). Germline CDR1 reads MNHEY; CDR2 reads SVGAGI. Trimming stripped 6 bases from V and 5 bases from J, with 16 bases between. This CDR3 has 14 amino acids.

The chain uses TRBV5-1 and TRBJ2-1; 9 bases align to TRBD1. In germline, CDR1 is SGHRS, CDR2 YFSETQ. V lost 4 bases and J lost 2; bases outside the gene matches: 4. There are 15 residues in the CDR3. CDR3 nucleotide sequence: TGCGCCAGCAGCCCCGGGACAGGGACCTACAATGAGCAGTTCTTC. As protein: CASSPGTGTYNEQFF.

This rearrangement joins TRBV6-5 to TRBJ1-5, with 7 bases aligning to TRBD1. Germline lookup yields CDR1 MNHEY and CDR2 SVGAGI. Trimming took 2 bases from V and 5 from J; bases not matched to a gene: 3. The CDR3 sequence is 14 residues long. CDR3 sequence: CASSYDREHQPQHF. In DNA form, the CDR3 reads TGTGCCAGCAGTTACGACAGGGAGCATCAGCCCCAGCATTTT.

The CDR3 loop reads CASSQDNRGAGGPYNEQFF. The CDR3 coding sequence is TGTGCCAGCAGCCAAGATAATCGGGGAGCGGGGGGCCCCTACAATGAGCAGTTCTTC. The V call is TRBV14, the J call TRBJ2-1, with TRBD2 matching 9 bases. Per germline, CDR1 SGHDN and CDR2 FVKESK. Trimming took 0 bases from V and 2 from J; bases not matched to a gene: 11. CDR3 size: 19 residues.

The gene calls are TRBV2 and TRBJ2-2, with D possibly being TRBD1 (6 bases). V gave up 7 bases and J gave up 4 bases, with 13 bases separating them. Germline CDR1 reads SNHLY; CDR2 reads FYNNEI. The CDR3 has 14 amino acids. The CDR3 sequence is CASNPQGPTGELFF. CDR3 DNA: TGTGCCAGCAACCCACAGGGCCCCACCGGGGAGCTGTTTTTT.